This passage covers 2 T cell receptor beta chains from one sample sequenced in a study of blood T cell repertoires in COVID-19. TCRdb's copy holds only in-frame clones and misses some; the assay was immunoSEQ multiplex PCR. The sample includes just over 35,000 clones, roughly 84% seen only once; the top ten take approximately 2.4%. The sample comprised peripheral blood. The receptor set was obtained from a human donor in a cohort sampled during active COVID-19.

The J gene is TRBJ2-1, the V gene TRBV6-1; TRBD2 aligns across 7 bases. With 1 base clipped from V and 7 bases from J, the junction kept 10 bases outside the gene matches. This CDR3 region has 16 residues. Germline V gene lookup returns CDR1 MNHNS and CDR2 SASEGT. In DNA form, the CDR3 reads TGTGCCAGCAGTGAAGTCGGCGGGGGAGGTGGTAATGAGCAGTTCTTC. It codes for CASSEVGGGGGNEQFF.

This chain connects TRBV6-5 to TRBJ1-2; 10 bases agree with TRBD1. The CDR3 spans 15 residues. Germline lookup yields CDR1 MNHEY and CDR2 SVGAGI. Germline trimming cut 6 bases from V and 5 bases from J; bases unmatched to any gene: 9. The CDR3 here is CASSLDRGQWYGYTF. Written as DNA, the CDR3 is TGTGCCAGCAGCCTCGACAGGGGGCAATGGTATGGCTACACCTTC.